This is a list of T cell receptor beta chains from one sample in a study of blood T cell repertoires in COVID-19. The table came from immunoSEQ multiplex PCR; TCRdb's copy has only in-frame clones and leaves some out. The sample comprises 95,000 to 150,000 clones, about 74% of which are singletons, and approximately 8% rests with the top ten. Sequencing was performed on peripheral blood. The receptors were gathered from a human donor in a cohort sampled during active COVID-19. Both conserved end residues are part of each CDR3. Fields, in order: D gene, clone size, V gene, J gene, CDR3 protein, CDR3 DNA. A D gene is named only where the DNA matches it firmly. Clone size is given for some rows only: seen once, a few or many times, or a class if the clone is expanded.

NA	NA	TRBV12-3/TRBV12-4	TRBJ1-2	CASSWLGARGYTF	TGTGCCAGCAGTTGGTTGGGGGCTCGTGGCTACACCTTC
NA	NA	TRBV7-6	TRBJ2-6	CASSRQVSGANVLTF	TGTGCCAGCAGCCGACAGGTCTCTGGGGCCAACGTCCTGACTTTC
NA	NA	TRBV11-2	TRBJ2-5	CASSPLRGKGRETQYF	TGTGCCAGCAGCCCACTACGGGGAAAGGGTCGTGAGACCCAGTACTTC
NA	NA	TRBV5-4	TRBJ2-1	CASSFPAEANNEQFF	TGTGCCAGCAGCTTCCCCGCGGAGGCCAACAATGAGCAGTTCTTC
TRBD2	NA	TRBV6-1	TRBJ2-7	CASSERAGEAYEQYF	TGTGCCAGCAGTGAACGGGCGGGAGAAGCATACGAGCAGTACTTC
TRBD2	NA	TRBV28	TRBJ2-7	CASSLGLGYEQYF	TGTGCCAGCAGTTTAGGACTAGGGTACGAGCAGTACTTC
NA	NA	TRBV6-1	TRBJ2-2	CASSEAMWTDRTGELFF	TGTGCCAGCAGTGAAGCGATGTGGACAGACAGAACCGGGGAGCTGTTTTTT
TRBD2	once	TRBV27	TRBJ2-1	CASSLRTSGVSEQFF	TGTGCCAGCAGTTTAAGGACTAGCGGGGTCAGTGAGCAGTTCTTC
NA	NA	TRBV6-5	TRBJ1-2	CASKAGLGSYGYTF	TGTGCCAGCAAGGCAGGGCTCGGGAGCTATGGCTACACCTTC
NA	NA	TRBV7-9	TRBJ2-7	CASSPRESYEQYF	TGTGCCAGCAGCCCGCGTGAGTCCTACGAGCAGTACTTC
NA	NA	TRBV7-9	TRBJ1-2	CASSLIQGWDNGYTF	TGTGCCAGCAGTCTTATACAGGGTTGGGATAATGGCTACACCTTC
NA	NA	TRBV4-2	TRBJ1-1	CASSREGGGLEAFF	TGTGCCAGCAGCCGCGAGGGTGGAGGGCTGGAAGCTTTCTTT
NA	NA	TRBV28	TRBJ2-7	CASSPRAGAGEQYF	TGTGCCAGCAGTCCCCGGGCGGGGGCGGGCGAGCAGTACTTC
NA	NA	TRBV4-2	TRBJ1-2	CASSHREPTNYGYTF	TGTGCCAGCAGCCACAGGGAACCAACTAACTATGGCTACACCTTC
TRBD2	NA	TRBV4-1	TRBJ2-7	CASSQNIAGASYEQYF	TGCGCCAGCAGCCAGAATATAGCGGGAGCTTCCTACGAGCAGTACTTC
NA	NA	TRBV6-2/TRBV6-3	TRBJ2-1	CASSVDGNNEQFF	TGTGCCAGCAGTGTTGACGGGAACAATGAGCAGTTCTTC
NA	NA	TRBV6-6	TRBJ1-2	CASRPGADYGYTF	TGTGCCAGCAGGCCAGGGGCTGACTATGGCTACACCTTC
NA	NA	TRBV2	TRBJ2-1	CASSVHRSVDEQFF	TGTGCCAGCAGTGTCCACAGGTCGGTGGATGAGCAGTTCTTC
NA	NA	TRBV6-6	TRBJ2-7	CASSYSRSPGFYEQYF	TGTGCCAGCAGTTACTCGAGGTCTCCAGGGTTCTACGAGCAGTACTTC
TRBD2	NA	TRBV7-9	TRBJ2-7	CASSSRPRTSGSYEQYF	TGTGCCAGCAGCTCCCGCCCCAGGACTAGCGGCTCCTACGAGCAGTACTTC
TRBD2	NA	TRBV6-5	TRBJ2-7	CASSYSPSGSYEQYF	TGTGCCAGCAGTTACTCGCCTAGCGGATCCTACGAGCAGTACTTC
TRBD1	NA	TRBV18	TRBJ1-4	CASSPGTANEKLFF	TGTGCCAGCTCACCGGGGACAGCTAATGAAAAACTGTTTTTT
TRBD1	NA	TRBV11-3	TRBJ1-2	CASSQGQGLNYGYTF	TGTGCCAGCAGTCAAGGACAGGGCTTAAACTATGGCTACACCTTC
TRBD1	few	TRBV5-1	TRBJ1-2	CASSFDRVAGYTF	TGCGCCAGCAGCTTTGACAGGGTTGCTGGCTACACCTTC
NA	NA	TRBV6-5	TRBJ2-1	CASRRLETYNEQFF	TGTGCCAGCAGAAGACTAGAAACCTACAATGAGCAGTTCTTC
NA	NA	TRBV7-9	TRBJ2-7	CASSPFQGAYEQYF	TGTGCCAGCAGCCCCTTCCAAGGGGCTTACGAGCAGTACTTC
NA	NA	TRBV28	TRBJ2-7	CASSISPNEQYF	TGTGCCAGCAGTATAAGTCCTAACGAGCAGTACTTC
TRBD1	once	TRBV2	TRBJ2-7	CASSDGGQGFYEQYF	TGTGCCAGCAGTGACGGGGGACAGGGTTTCTACGAGCAGTACTTC
TRBD2	once	TRBV27	TRBJ2-7	CASSPTSGGVYEQYF	TGTGCCAGCAGCCCCACTAGCGGGGGGGTTTACGAGCAGTACTTC
TRBD1	NA	TRBV5-5	TRBJ2-7	CASSFPGGYEQYF	TGTGCCAGCAGCTTTCCAGGGGGCTACGAGCAGTACTTC
NA	NA	TRBV5-5	TRBJ1-5	CASSSGPRRHNQPQHF	TGTGCCAGCAGCTCGGGTCCTAGACGGCACAATCAGCCCCAGCATTTT
NA	NA	TRBV11-2	TRBJ2-5	CASSLVFPGVYQETQYF	TGTGCCAGCAGCTTAGTATTTCCGGGAGTATACCAAGAGACCCAGTACTTC
NA	NA	TRBV10-2	TRBJ2-5	CASSESRRPQETQYF	TGCGCCAGCAGTGAGTCGAGGCGCCCCCAAGAGACCCAGTACTTC
TRBD1	NA	TRBV18	TRBJ2-7	CASSGDSYEQYF	TGTGCCAGCTCAGGGGACAGCTACGAGCAGTACTTC
NA	NA	TRBV27	TRBJ2-1	CASTNWGENYNEQFF	TGTGCCAGCACTAACTGGGGAGAGAATTACAATGAGCAGTTCTTC
NA	NA	TRBV2	TRBJ1-1	CASSPANRETEAFF	TGTGCCAGCAGCCCAGCCAACAGGGAGACTGAAGCTTTCTTT
NA	NA	TRBV2	TRBJ1-1	CASSGDTGEGTEAFF	TGTGCCAGCAGTGGGGATACAGGTGAAGGCACTGAAGCTTTCTTT
TRBD1	NA	TRBV5-1	TRBJ1-2	CASSLQGQGRGYTF	TGCGCCAGCAGCCTTCAAGGACAGGGACGGGGCTACACCTTC
TRBD1	few	TRBV7-9	TRBJ1-5	CASSSGTASNQPQHF	TGTGCCAGCAGTTCCGGGACAGCTAGCAATCAGCCCCAGCATTTT
TRBD1	NA	TRBV7-9	TRBJ1-2	CASRPTGTVSYGYTF	TGTGCCAGCAGACCGACCGGGACAGTGAGCTATGGCTACACCTTC